The sequence of this TCR beta chain was determined in a study of blood T cell repertoires in COVID-19. This CDR3 contains 16 residues. Germline-derived CDR1 and CDR2 are MNHNY and SVGAGI (reference sequence). The V end lost 6 bases, the J end lost 2 bases, and 17 bases lay between the germline ends. Sequenced by immunoSEQ multiplex PCR; TCRdb stores in-frame clones only, minus some. The table lists approximately 180,000 clones, roughly 87% of them singletons, with under 3% in the top ten. This clone was recorded once. The chain employs TRBV6-6 and TRBJ1-3, with D perhaps matching TRBD1 (5 bases). Sequenced: PBMCs or T cells enriched from blood (not recorded which). This TCR derives from a woman in her thirties or forties with acute COVID-19. The CDR3 here is CASSYGDGATGNTIYF. CDR3 in DNA: TGTGCCAGCAGCTACGGAGATGGGGCTACTGGAAACACCATATATTTT.